The source of this T cell receptor (beta chain) is a study of response to subunit inactivated influenza vaccine. The study, taken as a whole, reports: Every seasonal influenza vaccination brings in few new T cells, the authors suggested.

One entry per CDR3 protein results from TCRdb running MiXCR on the RT-PCR reads. The data contain about 700,000 distinct CDR3 sequences, about a sixth of them singletons. CDR3 length: 14 residues. The germline V gene encodes CDR1 SGHTA and CDR2 FQGTGA. V lost 5 bases, J lost 6 bases, and 17 bases lay in between. About this clonotype: Its antigen is unknown.

The material was PBMCs from blood, obtained about 11 days after vaccination. The clonotype was recovered from a man aged 50 to 59 who received an inactivated influenza vaccine. The gene calls are TRBV7-3 and TRBJ2-7; a possible D gene is TRBD2 (6 bases). The CDR3 region has the DNA TGTGCCAGCAGCCCCACGGGACTGGCGGGCGAGCAGTACTTC. It translates to CASSPTGLAGEQYF.